These T cell receptor beta chains were read from a single sample in a study of cytomegalovirus exposure and HLA in healthy donors. Sequencing used immunoSEQ multiplex PCR; TCRdb keeps in-frame clones, though not all of them. The table shows around 130,000 clones, with roughly 86% occurring only once. Source material: PBMCs. The receptors were sampled from a young man in good health and CMV-seronegative. Both conserved end residues are part of each CDR3. D genes are given only for firm matches. Not all rows give a size; the values are once, few, many and, for expanded clones, a class.

TRBD2	TRBV5-6	TRBJ2-7	NA	CASSPYGLGPGEQYF	TGTGCCAGCAGCCCTTACGGACTAGGTCCAGGCGAGCAGTACTTC
NA	TRBV6-5	TRBJ2-7	NA	CASSYSSTGTLSEQYF	TGTGCCAGCAGTTACTCATCGACAGGAACCCTGTCCGAGCAGTACTTC
TRBD1	TRBV7-9	TRBJ1-1	NA	CASSQAPDRENTEAFF	TGTGCCAGCAGCCAAGCCCCGGACAGGGAAAACACTGAAGCTTTCTTT
NA	TRBV9	TRBJ2-5	NA	CASSARRGRQDYQETQYF	TGTGCCAGCAGCGCGCGTAGAGGGAGACAGGACTACCAAGAGACCCAGTACTTC
TRBD1	TRBV5-4	TRBJ1-1	NA	CASKYQGGNTEAFF	TGTGCCAGCAAATATCAGGGGGGGAACACTGAAGCTTTCTTT
NA	TRBV6-4	TRBJ1-1	NA	CASSEQTNTEAFF	TGTGCCAGCAGTGAACAGACGAACACTGAAGCTTTCTTT
NA	TRBV6-1	TRBJ1-2	NA	CASRTAAGDYGYTF	TGTGCCAGCAGGACCGCAGCGGGGGACTATGGCTACACCTTC
TRBD1	TRBV6-1	TRBJ2-7	NA	CASSVSDRGYEQYF	TGTGCCAGCAGTGTATCGGACAGGGGCTACGAGCAGTACTTC
NA	TRBV7-2	TRBJ2-3	NA	CASSLEYLRTDTQYF	TGTGCCAGCAGCTTAGAGTACCTTAGAACAGATACGCAGTATTTT
NA	TRBV5-1	TRBJ1-6	NA	CASSREIYNSPLHF	TGCGCCAGCAGCAGGGAGATATATAATTCACCCCTCCACTTT
TRBD1	TRBV5-4	TRBJ2-5	NA	CASSLVGTGVETQYF	TGTGCCAGCAGCTTGGTCGGGACAGGGGTCGAGACCCAGTACTTC
TRBD2	TRBV6-6	TRBJ2-7	NA	CASGREVTSYEQYF	TGTGCCAGCGGGAGGGAAGTGACCTCCTACGAGCAGTACTTC
TRBD1	TRBV28	TRBJ1-6	NA	CASSPVARGSDSPLHF	TGTGCCAGCAGTCCCGTCGCCAGGGGGTCTGATTCACCCCTCCACTTT
NA	TRBV29-1	TRBJ2-5	once	CSVGTYEETQYF	TGCAGCGTTGGGACATATGAAGAGACCCAGTACTTC
NA	TRBV4-1	TRBJ1-4	NA	CASSQVGEDNEKLFF	TGCGCCAGCAGCCAAGTAGGAGAAGATAATGAAAAACTGTTTTTT
NA	TRBV5-1	TRBJ2-1	NA	CASSFRGRSDEQFF	TGCGCCAGCAGCTTTCGAGGCCGAAGCGATGAGCAGTTCTTC
NA	TRBV5-6	TRBJ1-2	NA	CASRDTGRGDYGYTF	TGTGCCAGCAGGGATACAGGGAGGGGGGACTATGGCTACACCTTC
NA	TRBV4-3	TRBJ2-7	NA	CASSPGPGYEQYF	TGCGCCAGCAGCCCCGGCCCGGGCTACGAGCAGTACTTC
TRBD1	TRBV19	TRBJ1-2	NA	CASTLWTGYNYGYTF	TGTGCCAGCACATTGTGGACAGGGTACAACTATGGCTACACCTTC
NA	TRBV6-4	TRBJ2-3	NA	CASSDKAGGTDTQYF	TGTGCCAGCAGTGACAAGGCAGGGGGCACAGATACGCAGTATTTT
NA	TRBV10-2	TRBJ1-5	few	CASSESTGSGNQPQHF	TGCGCCAGCAGTGAGTCTACCGGGTCGGGCAATCAGCCCCAGCATTTT
NA	TRBV19	TRBJ1-5	NA	CASSIMAGSNQPQHF	TGTGCCAGTAGTATAATGGCAGGCAGCAATCAGCCCCAGCATTTT
NA	TRBV10-3	TRBJ1-1	NA	CAISEVGRGRMNTEAFF	TGTGCCATCAGTGAGGTAGGCAGGGGACGGATGAACACTGAAGCTTTCTTT
TRBD2	TRBV2	TRBJ2-7	NA	CASSELGIAGGSSYEQYF	TGTGCCAGCAGTGAATTAGGAATAGCGGGGGGTTCCTCCTACGAGCAGTACTTC
TRBD1	TRBV7-8	TRBJ2-7	NA	CASSSLQGSYEQYF	TGTGCCAGCAGCTCTTTACAGGGGAGCTACGAGCAGTACTTC
NA	TRBV18	TRBJ1-4	NA	CASRGPKAGRNEKLFF	TGTGCCAGCCGAGGTCCTAAGGCTGGTCGTAATGAAAAACTGTTTTTT
NA	TRBV27	TRBJ2-1	NA	CASSFSRGLTHNEQFF	TGTGCCAGCAGTTTTTCGCGGGGCCTTACCCACAATGAGCAGTTCTTC
NA	TRBV27	TRBJ1-1	NA	CASSATGRNTEAFF	TGTGCCAGCAGTGCCACTGGGAGGAACACTGAAGCTTTCTTT
NA	TRBV20-1	TRBJ2-5	once	CSAPYQETQYF	TGCAGTGCTCCGTACCAAGAGACCCAGTACTTC